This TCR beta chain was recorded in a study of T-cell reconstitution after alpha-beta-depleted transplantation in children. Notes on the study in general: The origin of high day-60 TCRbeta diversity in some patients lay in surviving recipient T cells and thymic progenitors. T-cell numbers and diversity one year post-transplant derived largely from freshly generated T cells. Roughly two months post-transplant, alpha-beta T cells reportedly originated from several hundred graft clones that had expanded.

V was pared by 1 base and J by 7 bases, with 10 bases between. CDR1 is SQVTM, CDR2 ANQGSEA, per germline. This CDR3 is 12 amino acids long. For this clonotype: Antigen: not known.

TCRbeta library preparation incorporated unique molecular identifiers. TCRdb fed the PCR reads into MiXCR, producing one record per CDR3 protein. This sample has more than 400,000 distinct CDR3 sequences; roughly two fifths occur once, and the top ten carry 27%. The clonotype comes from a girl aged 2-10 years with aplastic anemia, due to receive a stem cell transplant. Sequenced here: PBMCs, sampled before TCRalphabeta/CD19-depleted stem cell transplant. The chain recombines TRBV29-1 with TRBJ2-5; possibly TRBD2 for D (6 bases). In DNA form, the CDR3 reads TGCAGCGTTGAAGGGAGGGACGGGACCCAGTACTTC. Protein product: CSVEGRDGTQYF.